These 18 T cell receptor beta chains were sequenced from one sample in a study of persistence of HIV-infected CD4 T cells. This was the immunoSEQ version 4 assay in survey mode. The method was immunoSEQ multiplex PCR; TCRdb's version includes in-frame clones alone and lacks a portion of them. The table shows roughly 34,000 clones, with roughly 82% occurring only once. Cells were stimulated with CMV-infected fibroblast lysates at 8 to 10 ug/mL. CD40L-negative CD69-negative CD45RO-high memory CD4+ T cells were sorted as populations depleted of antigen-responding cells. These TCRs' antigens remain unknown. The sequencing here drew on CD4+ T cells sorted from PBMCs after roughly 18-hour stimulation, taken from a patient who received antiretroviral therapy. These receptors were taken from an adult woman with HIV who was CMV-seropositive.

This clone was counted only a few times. The CDR3 region is CASIPGAGEKLFF. The CDR3 DNA reads as TGTGCCAGCATCCCGGGCGCCGGTGAAAAACTGTTTTTT. The chain links TRBV7-9 to TRBJ1-4; D unclear. This CDR3 is 13 amino acids long. Germline values: CDR1 SEHNR, CDR2 FQNEAQ (reference sequence). Trimming took off 7 bases at V and 7 bases at J, with 13 bases between the two ends.

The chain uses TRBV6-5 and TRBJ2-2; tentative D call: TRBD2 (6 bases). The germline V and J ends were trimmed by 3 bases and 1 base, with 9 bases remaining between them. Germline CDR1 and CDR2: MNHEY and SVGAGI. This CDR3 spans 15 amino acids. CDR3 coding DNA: TGTGCCAGCAGTTATTTGGGAGGGAACACCGGGGAGCTGTTTTTT. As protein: CASSYLGGNTGELFF.

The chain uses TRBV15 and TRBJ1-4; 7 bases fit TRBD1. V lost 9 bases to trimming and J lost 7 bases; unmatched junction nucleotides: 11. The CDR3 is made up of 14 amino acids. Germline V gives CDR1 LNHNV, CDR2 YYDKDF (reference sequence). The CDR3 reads CATNYRGESEKLFF. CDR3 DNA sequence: TGTGCCACGAATTACAGGGGAGAAAGTGAAAAACTGTTTTTT.

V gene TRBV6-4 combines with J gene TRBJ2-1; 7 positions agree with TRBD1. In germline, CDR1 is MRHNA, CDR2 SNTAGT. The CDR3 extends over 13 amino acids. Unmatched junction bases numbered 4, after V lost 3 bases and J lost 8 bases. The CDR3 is CASSERTGDEQFF. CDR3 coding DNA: TGTGCCAGCAGTGAACGAACAGGGGATGAGCAGTTCTTC.

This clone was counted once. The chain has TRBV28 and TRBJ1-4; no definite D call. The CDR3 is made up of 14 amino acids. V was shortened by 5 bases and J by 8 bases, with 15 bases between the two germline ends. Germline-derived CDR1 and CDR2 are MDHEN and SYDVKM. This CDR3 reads CASSRASSGEKLFF. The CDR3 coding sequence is TGTGCCAGCAGTCGGGCCTCTTCGGGCGAAAAACTGTTTTTT.

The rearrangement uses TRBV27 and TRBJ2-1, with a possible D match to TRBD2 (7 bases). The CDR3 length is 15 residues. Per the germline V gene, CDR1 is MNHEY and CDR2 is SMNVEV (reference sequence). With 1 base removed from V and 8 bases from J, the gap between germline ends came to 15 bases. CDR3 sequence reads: CASSLYLRGGDEQFF. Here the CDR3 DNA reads TGTGCCAGCAGTTTATACTTAAGGGGGGGGGATGAGCAGTTCTTC.

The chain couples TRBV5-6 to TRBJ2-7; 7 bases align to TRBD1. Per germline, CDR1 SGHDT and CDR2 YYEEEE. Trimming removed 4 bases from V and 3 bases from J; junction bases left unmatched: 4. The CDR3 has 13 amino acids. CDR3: CASSLGQFYEQYF. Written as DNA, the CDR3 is TGTGCCAGCAGCCTGGGACAGTTCTACGAGCAGTACTTC.

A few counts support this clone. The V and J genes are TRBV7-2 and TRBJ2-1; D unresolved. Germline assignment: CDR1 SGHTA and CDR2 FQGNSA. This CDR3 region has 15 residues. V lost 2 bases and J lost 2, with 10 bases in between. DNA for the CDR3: TGTGCCAGCAGCTTACTCCTAATGACCTACAATGAGCAGTTCTTC. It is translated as CASSLLLMTYNEQFF.

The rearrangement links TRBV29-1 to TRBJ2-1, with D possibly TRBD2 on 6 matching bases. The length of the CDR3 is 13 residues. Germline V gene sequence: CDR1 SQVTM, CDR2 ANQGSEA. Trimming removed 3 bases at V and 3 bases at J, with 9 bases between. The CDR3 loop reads CSVDREIYNEQFF. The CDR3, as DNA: TGCAGCGTTGACCGGGAGATCTACAATGAGCAGTTCTTC.

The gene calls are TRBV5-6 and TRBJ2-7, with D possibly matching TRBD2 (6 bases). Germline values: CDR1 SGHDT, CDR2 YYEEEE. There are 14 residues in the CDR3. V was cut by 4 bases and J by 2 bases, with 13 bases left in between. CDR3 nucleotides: TGTGCCAGCAGCAAGGGAGGTTTCGCCTACGAGCAGTACTTC. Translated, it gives CASSKGGFAYEQYF.

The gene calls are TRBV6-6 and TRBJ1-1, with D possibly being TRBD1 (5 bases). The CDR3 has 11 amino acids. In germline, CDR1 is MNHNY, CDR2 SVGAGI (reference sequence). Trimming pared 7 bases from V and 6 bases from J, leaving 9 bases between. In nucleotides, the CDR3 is TGTGCCAGCACAGGGATTGCTGAAGCTTTCTTT. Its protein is CASTGIAEAFF.

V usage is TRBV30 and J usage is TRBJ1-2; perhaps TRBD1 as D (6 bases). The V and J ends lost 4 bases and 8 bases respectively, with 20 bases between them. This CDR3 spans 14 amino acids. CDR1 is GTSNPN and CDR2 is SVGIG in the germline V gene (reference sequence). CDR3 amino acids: CAWTRTGRYDGYTF. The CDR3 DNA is TGTGCCTGGACAAGAACAGGGAGGTACGACGGCTACACCTTC.

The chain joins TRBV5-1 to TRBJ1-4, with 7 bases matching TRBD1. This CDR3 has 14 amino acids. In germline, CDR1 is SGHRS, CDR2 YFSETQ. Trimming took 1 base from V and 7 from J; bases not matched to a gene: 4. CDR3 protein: CASSLSGQSEKLFF. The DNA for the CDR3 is TGCGCCAGCAGCTTGTCGGGACAGAGTGAAAAACTGTTTTTT. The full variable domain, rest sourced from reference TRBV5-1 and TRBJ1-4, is KAGVTQTPRYLIKTRGQQVTLSCSPISGHRSVSWYQQTPGQGLQFLFEYFSETQRNKGNFPGRFSGRQFSNSRSEMNVSTLELGDSALYLCASSLSGQSEKLFFGSGTQLSVL.

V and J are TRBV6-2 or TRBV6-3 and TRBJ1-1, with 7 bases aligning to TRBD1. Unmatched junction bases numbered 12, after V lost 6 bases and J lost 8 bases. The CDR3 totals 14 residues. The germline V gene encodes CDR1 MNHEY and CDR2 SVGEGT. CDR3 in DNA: TGTGCCAGCAGCCTGGGACAGAGATATTCAGAAGCTTTCTTT. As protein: CASSLGQRYSEAFF.

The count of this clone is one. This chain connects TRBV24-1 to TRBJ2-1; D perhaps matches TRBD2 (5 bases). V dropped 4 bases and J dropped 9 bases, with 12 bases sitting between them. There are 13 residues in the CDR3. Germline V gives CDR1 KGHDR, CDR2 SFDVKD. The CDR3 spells CATSDSWLAEQFF. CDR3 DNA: TGTGCCACCAGTGACTCTTGGCTAGCTGAGCAGTTCTTC.

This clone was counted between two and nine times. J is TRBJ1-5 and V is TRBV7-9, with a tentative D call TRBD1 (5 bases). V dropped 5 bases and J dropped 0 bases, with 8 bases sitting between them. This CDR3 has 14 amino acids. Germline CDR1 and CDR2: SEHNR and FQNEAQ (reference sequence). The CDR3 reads CASSGTYSNQPQHF. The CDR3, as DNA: TGTGCCAGCAGCGGGACTTATAGCAATCAGCCCCAGCATTTT.

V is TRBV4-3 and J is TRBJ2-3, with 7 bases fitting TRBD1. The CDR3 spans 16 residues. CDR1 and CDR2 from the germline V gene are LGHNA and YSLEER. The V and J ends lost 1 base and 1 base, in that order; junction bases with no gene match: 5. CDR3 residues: CASSQGGGQGTDTQYF. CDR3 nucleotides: TGCGCCAGCAGCCAAGGAGGCGGACAGGGCACAGATACGCAGTATTTT.

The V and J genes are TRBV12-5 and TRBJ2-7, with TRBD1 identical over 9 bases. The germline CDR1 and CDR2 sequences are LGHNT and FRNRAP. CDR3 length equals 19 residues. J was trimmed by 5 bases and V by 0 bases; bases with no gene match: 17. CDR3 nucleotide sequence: TGTGCTAGTGGTTTGGTAACCGCCGTACAGGGGGCTCGGGTGAACGAGCAGTACTTC. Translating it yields CASGLVTAVQGARVNEQYF.